Presented here are 5 T cell receptor beta chains from one specimen sequenced in a study of tumor-infiltrating lymphocytes in primary liver carcinoma. Co-extraction of both nucleic acids (RNA and DNA) used about 18-31 mg of unsorted bulk tissue. TCR beta cDNA was made from roughly 450 ng total RNA with a constant-region primer. The TCR beta library was amplified through three nested multiplex PCR rounds in a modified ARM-PCR procedure. For roughly 10 cycles apiece, the opening two PCR rounds ran with TRBV1-TRBV30 forward primers and a C-beta reverse primer. TCRdb re-analysed the multiplex PCR reads in MiXCR, keeping a single row per CDR3 protein. The repertoire holds approximately 110,000 distinct CDR3 sequences, around 64% seen once, with approximately 8.9% in the top ten. Source material: liver tumor tissue from sampling region 3. Subset described: tumor region T3, left-lateral pole. These receptors were collected from a woman aged 55-69 years with primary liver carcinoma and hepatitis B virus infection.

This clonotype was counted a few times. This sequence may be a read error, since a much larger clone differs from it by one base. The genes are TRBV7-9 and TRBJ1-1, with TRBD1 matching 11 bases. CDR1 and CDR2 from the germline V gene are SEHNR and FQNEAQ (reference sequence). This CDR3 region has 14 residues. Written as DNA, the CDR3 is TGTGCCTGCAGCCGGGACAGGGGGGACACTGAAGCTTTCTTT. The encoded protein is CACSRDRGDTEAFF.

Turning to this clonotype: A junction boundary mismatches the germline segment, possibly from a read error. V and J are TRBV11-2 and TRBJ2-1; D is unresolved. Germline lookup yields CDR1 SGHAT and CDR2 FQNNGV. CDR3 size: 17 residues. The CDR3 DNA reads as TGTGCCAACAGCTTTACCCCACTGAGGAGCTCCTACGATAAGCAGTTCTTC. The encoded protein is CANSFTPLRSSYDKQFF.

A word on this clonotype: Relative to the germline gene, one junction end is altered; a read error may explain this. The chain combines TRBV7-9 with TRBJ2-3; D unclear. In germline, CDR1 is SEHNR, CDR2 FQNEAQ (reference sequence). The CDR3 totals 13 residues. Here the CDR3 DNA reads TGTGCCAGCAGCCTACATAGCACAGATATGCAGTATTTC. This codes for CASSLHSTDMQYF.

Of note for this clonotype: One end of the junction fails to match germline, which may point to a read error. The chain carries TRBV7-9 and TRBJ1-2, with 8 nucleotides matching TRBD1. The CDR3 extends over 13 amino acids. Germline V lookup: CDR1 SEHNR, CDR2 FQNEAQ (reference sequence). CDR3 protein: CDSSFTGGNGYTF. The CDR3 nucleotides are TGTGACAGCAGCTTTACAGGGGGTAATGGCTACACCTTC.

About this clonotype itself: The conserved phenylalanine or tryptophan normally closing the CDR3 is absent here, so this likely arose from a read error. The limits of the CDR3 on the DNA are not certain, so only TCRdb's listed CDR3 is given. J is TRBJ2-1 and V is TRBV11-3; the table's D gene call, TRBD2, was not cross checked with the DNA. Germline V lookup: CDR1 SGHNT, CDR2 YENEEA. The CDR3 sequence runs 15 residues, both termini included. CDR3 residues: CASSLGTSGKLEQFY.